This TCR beta chain was identified during a study of T cells after yellow fever vaccination. Whole-study context: SMART-Seq v4 Ultra Low Input handled preparation of low-cell-number fractions.

This clonotype was found a few times. The antigen remains unidentified. Germline V CDR1 and CDR2: SGHVS, FNYEAQ. This CDR3 has 13 residues. The V and J ends lost 8 bases and 4 bases respectively, with 14 bases between them. Whole-study findings and limits: Weaker, the secondary response peaked sooner, at day 5 versus 15. Although most clonotypes did not, a small share appeared in both CD4 and CD8 compartments.

TCRdb ran MiXCR on the 5' RACE reads and lists one entry per CDR3 protein. The profile shows a few hundred thousand distinct CDR3 sequences, about 17% of them singletons. The source was PBMCs, collected before the yellow fever booster vaccination. The receptor was derived from a man younger than 35 who received the YFV17D yellow fever vaccine. The chain is built from TRBV7-6 and TRBJ1-1; possible D gene TRBD1, 6 bases. The CDR3 DNA follows: TGTGCCAGCGCGGGGGCCCGAGGCACTGAAGCTTTCTTT. The encoded protein is CASAGARGTEAFF.